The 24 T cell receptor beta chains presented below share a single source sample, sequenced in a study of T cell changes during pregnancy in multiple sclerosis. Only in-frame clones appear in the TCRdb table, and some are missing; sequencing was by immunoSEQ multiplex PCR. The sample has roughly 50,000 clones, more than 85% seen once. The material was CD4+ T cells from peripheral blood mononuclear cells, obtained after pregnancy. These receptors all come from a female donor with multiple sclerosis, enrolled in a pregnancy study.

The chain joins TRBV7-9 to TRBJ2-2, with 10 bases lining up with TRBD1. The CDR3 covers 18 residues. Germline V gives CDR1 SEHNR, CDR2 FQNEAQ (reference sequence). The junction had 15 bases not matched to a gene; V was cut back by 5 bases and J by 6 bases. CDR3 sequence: CASSPSRGRQGAAGELFF. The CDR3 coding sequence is TGTGCCAGCAGCCCCTCACGGGGCCGACAGGGGGCGGCCGGGGAGCTGTTTTTT.

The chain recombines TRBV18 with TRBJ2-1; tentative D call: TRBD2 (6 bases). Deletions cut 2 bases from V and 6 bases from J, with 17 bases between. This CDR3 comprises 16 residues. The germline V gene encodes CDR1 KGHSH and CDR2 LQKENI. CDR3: CASSPVARTTGNEQFF. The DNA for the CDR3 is TGTGCCAGCTCACCAGTTGCTAGGACTACGGGCAATGAGCAGTTCTTC.

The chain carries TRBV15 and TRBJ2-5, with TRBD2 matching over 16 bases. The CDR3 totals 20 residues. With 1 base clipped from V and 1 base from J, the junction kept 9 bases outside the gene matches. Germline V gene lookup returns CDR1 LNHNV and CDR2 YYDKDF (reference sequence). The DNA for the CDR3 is TGTGCCACCAGCAGAGTTTCGGGACTAGCGGGAGGGGGGGTCCAAGAGACCCAGTACTTC. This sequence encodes CATSRVSGLAGGGVQETQYF.

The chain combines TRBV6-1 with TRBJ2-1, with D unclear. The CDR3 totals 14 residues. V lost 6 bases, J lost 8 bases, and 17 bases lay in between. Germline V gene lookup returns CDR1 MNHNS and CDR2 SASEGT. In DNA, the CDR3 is TGTGCCAGCAGAGTACGTCCGGAGATCTATGAGCAGTTCTTC. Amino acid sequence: CASRVRPEIYEQFF.

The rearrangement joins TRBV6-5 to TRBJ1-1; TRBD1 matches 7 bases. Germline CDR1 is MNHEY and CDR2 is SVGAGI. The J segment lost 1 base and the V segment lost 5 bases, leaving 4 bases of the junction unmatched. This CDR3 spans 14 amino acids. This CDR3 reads CASSTGQPNTEAFF. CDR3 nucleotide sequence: TGTGCCAGCAGTACGGGACAGCCGAACACTGAAGCTTTCTTT.

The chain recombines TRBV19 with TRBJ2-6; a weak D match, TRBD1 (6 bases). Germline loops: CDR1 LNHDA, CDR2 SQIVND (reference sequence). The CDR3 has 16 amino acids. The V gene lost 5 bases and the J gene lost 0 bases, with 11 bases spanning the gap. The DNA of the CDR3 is TGTGCCAGTAGTTCCCACAGGGACTCTGGGGCCAACGTCCTGACTTTC. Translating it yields CASSSHRDSGANVLTF.

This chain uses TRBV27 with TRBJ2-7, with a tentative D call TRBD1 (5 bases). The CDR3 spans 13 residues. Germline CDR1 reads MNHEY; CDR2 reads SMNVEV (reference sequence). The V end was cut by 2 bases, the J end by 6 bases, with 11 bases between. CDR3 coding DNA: TGTGCCAGCAGTTTAGTAGGGGTTTCCGAGCAGTACTTC. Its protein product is CASSLVGVSEQYF.

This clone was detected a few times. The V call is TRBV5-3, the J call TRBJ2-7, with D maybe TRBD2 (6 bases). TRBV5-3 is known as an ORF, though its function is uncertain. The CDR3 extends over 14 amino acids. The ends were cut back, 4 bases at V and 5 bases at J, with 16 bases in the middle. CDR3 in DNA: TGTGCCAGAAGCCCCGGGGCAGGGAGGAACGAGCAGTACTTC. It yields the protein CARSPGAGRNEQYF.

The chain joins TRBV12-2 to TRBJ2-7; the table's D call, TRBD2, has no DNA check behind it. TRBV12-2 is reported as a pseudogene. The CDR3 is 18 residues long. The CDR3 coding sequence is TGTGCAAGTCGCATTCCCACGAATAGCGGGAGGGGGTCTTGGGAGCAGTACTTC. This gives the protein CASRIPTNSGRGSWEQYF.

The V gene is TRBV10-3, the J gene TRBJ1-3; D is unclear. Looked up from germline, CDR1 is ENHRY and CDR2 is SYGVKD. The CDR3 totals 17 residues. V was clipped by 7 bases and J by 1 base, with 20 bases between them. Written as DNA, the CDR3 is TGTGCCATCAACGATTGGGCCAGGAGGTCTTCTGGAAACACCATATATTTT. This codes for CAINDWARRSSGNTIYF.

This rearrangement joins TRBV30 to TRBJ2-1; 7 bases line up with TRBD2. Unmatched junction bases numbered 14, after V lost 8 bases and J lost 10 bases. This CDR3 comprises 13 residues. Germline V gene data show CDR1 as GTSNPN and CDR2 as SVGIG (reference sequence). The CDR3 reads CAGRGRVWGEQFF. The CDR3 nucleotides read TGTGCCGGACGGGGGAGGGTCTGGGGGGAGCAGTTCTTC.

CDR3 nucleotides: TGTGCCAGCAGCTCCGACACAAGGAGGACCGGGGAGCTGTTTTTT. Its translation: CASSSDTRRTGELFF. This chain joins TRBV7-9 and TRBJ2-2, with D possibly TRBD2 on 5 matching bases. V was clipped by 4 bases and J by 5 bases, with 14 bases between them. CDR1 is SEHNR, CDR2 FQNEAQ, per germline (reference sequence). The CDR3 has 15 residues.

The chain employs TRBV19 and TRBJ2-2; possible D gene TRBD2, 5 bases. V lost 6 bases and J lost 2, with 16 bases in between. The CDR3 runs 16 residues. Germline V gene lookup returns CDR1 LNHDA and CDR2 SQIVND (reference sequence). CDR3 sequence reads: CASSQLRVTNTGELFF. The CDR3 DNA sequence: TGTGCCAGTAGCCAACTGAGGGTAACTAACACCGGGGAGCTGTTTTTT.

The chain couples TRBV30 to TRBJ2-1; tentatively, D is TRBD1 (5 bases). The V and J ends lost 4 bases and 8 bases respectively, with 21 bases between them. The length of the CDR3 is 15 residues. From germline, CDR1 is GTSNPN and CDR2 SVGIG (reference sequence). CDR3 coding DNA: TGTGCCTGGACCTACGGACACGACTTTAGGGATGAGCAGTTCTTC. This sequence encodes CAWTYGHDFRDEQFF.

The CDR3 sequence: CASTRIQGGEQYF. The CDR3 DNA follows: TGCGCCAGCACCCGGATTCAAGGCGGTGAGCAGTACTTC. V and J are TRBV5-1 and TRBJ2-7; D unresolved. CDR3 length: 13 amino acids. Trimming took 6 bases from V and 7 from J, leaving 17 bases between them. Germline lookup yields CDR1 SGHRS and CDR2 YFSETQ.

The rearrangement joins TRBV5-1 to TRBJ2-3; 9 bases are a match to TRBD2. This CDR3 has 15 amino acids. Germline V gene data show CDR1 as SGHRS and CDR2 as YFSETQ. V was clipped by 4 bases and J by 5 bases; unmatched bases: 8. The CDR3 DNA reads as TGCGCCAGCAGCCCTTTAGCGGGAGTCGAAGATACGCAGTATTTT. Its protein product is CASSPLAGVEDTQYF.

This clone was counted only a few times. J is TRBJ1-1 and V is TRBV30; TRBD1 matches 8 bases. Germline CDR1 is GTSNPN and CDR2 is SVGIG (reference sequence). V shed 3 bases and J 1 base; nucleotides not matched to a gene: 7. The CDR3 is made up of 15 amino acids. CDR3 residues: CAWSTRQGSNTEAFF. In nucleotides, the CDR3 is TGTGCCTGGAGCACACGACAGGGGTCGAACACTGAAGCTTTCTTT.

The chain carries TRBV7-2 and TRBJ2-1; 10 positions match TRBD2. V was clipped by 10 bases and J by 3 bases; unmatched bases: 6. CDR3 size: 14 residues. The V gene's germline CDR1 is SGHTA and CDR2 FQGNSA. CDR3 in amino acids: CATIRTSGYNEQFF. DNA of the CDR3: TGTGCCACGATACGGACTAGCGGCTACAATGAGCAGTTCTTC.

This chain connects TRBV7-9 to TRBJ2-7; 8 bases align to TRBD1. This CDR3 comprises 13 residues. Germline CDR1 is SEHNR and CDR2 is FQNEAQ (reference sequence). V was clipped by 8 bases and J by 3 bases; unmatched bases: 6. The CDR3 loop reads CASQQGGNYEQYF. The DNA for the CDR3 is TGTGCCAGCCAACAGGGGGGTAACTACGAGCAGTACTTC. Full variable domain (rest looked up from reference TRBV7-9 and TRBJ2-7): DTGVSQNPRHKITKRGQNVTFRCDPISEHNRLYWYRQTLGQGPEFLTYFQNEAQLEKSRLLSDRFSAERPKGSFSTLEIQRTEQGDSAMYLCASQQGGNYEQYFGPGTRLTVT.

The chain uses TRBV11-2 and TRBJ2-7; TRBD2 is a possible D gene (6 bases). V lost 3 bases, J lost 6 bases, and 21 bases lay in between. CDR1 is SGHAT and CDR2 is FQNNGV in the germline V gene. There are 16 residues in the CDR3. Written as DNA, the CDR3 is TGTGCCAGCAGCTTTCTTCCCGGGACTCGTTATAGCGAGCAGTACTTC. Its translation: CASSFLPGTRYSEQYF.

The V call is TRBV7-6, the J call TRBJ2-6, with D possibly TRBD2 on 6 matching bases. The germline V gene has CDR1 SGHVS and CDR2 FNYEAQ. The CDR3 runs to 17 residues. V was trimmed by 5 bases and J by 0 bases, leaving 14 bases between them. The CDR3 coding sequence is TGTGCCAGCAGCCCTCAGGGACTGATCTCTGGGGCCAACGTCCTGACTTTC. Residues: CASSPQGLISGANVLTF. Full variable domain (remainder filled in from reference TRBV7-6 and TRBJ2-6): GAGVSQSPRYKVTKRGQDVALRCDPISGHVSLYWYRQALGQGPEFLTYFNYEAQQDKSGLPNDRFSAERPEGSISTLTIQRTEQRDSAMYRCASSPQGLISGANVLTFGAGSRLTVL.

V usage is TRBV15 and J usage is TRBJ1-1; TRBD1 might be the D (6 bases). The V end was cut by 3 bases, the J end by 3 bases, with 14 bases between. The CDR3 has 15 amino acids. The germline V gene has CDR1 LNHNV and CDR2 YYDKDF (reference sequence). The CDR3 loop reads CATSRGAGRDTEAFF. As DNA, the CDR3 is TGTGCCACCAGCAGGGGGGCAGGGCGGGACACTGAAGCTTTCTTT.

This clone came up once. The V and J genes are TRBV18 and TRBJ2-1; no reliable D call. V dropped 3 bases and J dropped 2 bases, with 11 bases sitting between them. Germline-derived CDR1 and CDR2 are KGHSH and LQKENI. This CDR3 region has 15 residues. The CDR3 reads CASSPSKTAYNEQFF. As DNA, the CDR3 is TGTGCCAGCTCACCCTCCAAAACAGCCTACAATGAGCAGTTCTTC.

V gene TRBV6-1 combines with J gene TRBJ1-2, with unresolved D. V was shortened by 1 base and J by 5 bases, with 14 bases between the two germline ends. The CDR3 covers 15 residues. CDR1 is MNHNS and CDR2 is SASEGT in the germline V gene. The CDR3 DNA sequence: TGTGCCAGCAGTGAAGGCCTCGTCACACCTTATGGCTACACCTTC. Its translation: CASSEGLVTPYGYTF.